A single sample gave rise to the 11 T cell receptor beta chains below, sequenced in a study of blood T cell repertoires in COVID-19. Assay used: immunoSEQ multiplex PCR; TCRdb lists only in-frame clones, some missing. The table records over 200,000 clones, roughly 92% of them present only once. The material sequenced was peripheral blood. The receptors originated from a man aged 55 to 70 with COVID-19, enrolled during active disease.

This clone showed up just once. The gene calls are TRBV6-4 and TRBJ2-1; 9 bases match TRBD2. Per the germline V gene, CDR1 is MRHNA and CDR2 is SNTAGT. J lost 7 bases, V lost 3 bases, and 7 bases had no gene match. The CDR3 is 15 amino acids. The CDR3 DNA reads as TGTGCCAGCAGTGAAGGTAGCGGGGGATGGAATGAGCAGTTCTTC. Translating gives CASSEGSGGWNEQFF.

V is TRBV11-2 and J is TRBJ2-3, with D uncertain. CDR1 SGHAT and CDR2 FQNNGV come from the germline V gene. This CDR3 is built from 14 residues. The V end lost 0 bases, the J end lost 2 bases, and 6 bases lay between the germline ends. The CDR3 DNA sequence: TGTGCCAGCAGCTTAGAGCCAGTCACAGATACGCAGTATTTT. It codes for CASSLEPVTDTQYF.

The chain combines TRBV9 with TRBJ2-3; 8 nucleotides align to TRBD2. This CDR3 spans 15 amino acids. Per the germline V gene, CDR1 is SGDLS and CDR2 is YYNGEE. V lost 4 bases and J lost 4; bases outside the gene matches: 8. The CDR3 DNA follows: TGTGCCAGCAGCCGGGGGGGCGCGGGCCCAGATACGCAGTATTTT. The encoded protein is CASSRGGAGPDTQYF.

The rearrangement uses TRBV19 and TRBJ1-1; D unresolved. The V gene lost 3 bases and the J gene lost 4 bases, with 12 bases spanning the gap. This CDR3 spans 14 amino acids. Germline CDR1 is LNHDA and CDR2 is SQIVND (reference sequence). CDR3 nucleotides: TGTGCCAGTAGTATGCGGGAAATTGCCACTGAAGCTTTCTTT. Its protein product is CASSMREIATEAFF.

The J gene is TRBJ2-1, the V gene TRBV19, with 11 nucleotides matching TRBD2. The V gene end was trimmed by 4 bases and the J gene end by 4 bases; junction bases not matched to a gene: 6. The CDR3 is 16 amino acids. Germline lookup yields CDR1 LNHDA and CDR2 SQIVND (reference sequence). The CDR3 region has the DNA TGTGCCAGTAGTAAAATAGCGGGGGGGCAGTACAATGAGCAGTTCTTC. Protein product: CASSKIAGGQYNEQFF. The full variable domain, with the rest looked up from reference TRBV19 and TRBJ2-1, is DGGITQSPKYLFRKEGQNVTLSCEQNLNHDAMYWYRQDPGQGLRLIYYSQIVNDFQKGDIAEGYSVSREKKESFPLTVTSAQKNPTAFYLCASSKIAGGQYNEQFFGPGTRLTVL.

The chain has TRBV18 and TRBJ2-7; D is perhaps TRBD2 (5 bases). V was pared by 0 bases and J by 5 bases, with 8 bases between. From germline, CDR1 is KGHSH and CDR2 LQKENI. The CDR3 runs 13 residues. This CDR3 reads CASSPPMRDEQYF. The CDR3 nucleotides are TGTGCCAGCTCACCACCTATGAGGGACGAGCAGTACTTC. Using reference TRBV18 and TRBJ2-7 for the parts outside the CDR3, the full variable domain is NAGVMQNPRHLVRRRGQEARLRCSPMKGHSHVYWYRQLPEEGLKFMVYLQKENIIDESGMPKERFSAEFPKEGPSILRIQQVVRGDSAAYFCASSPPMRDEQYFGPGTRLTVT.

The chain recombines TRBV5-4 with TRBJ2-7; D ambiguous. The germline V gene encodes CDR1 SGHNT and CDR2 YYREEE (reference sequence). The V end lost 4 bases, the J end lost 2 bases, and 10 bases lay between the germline ends. CDR3 length equals 13 residues. As DNA, the CDR3 is TGTGCCAGCAGCGTGGACGGTACCTACGAGCAGTACTTC. Protein product: CASSVDGTYEQYF.

The genes are TRBV6-5 and TRBJ1-2; possible D gene TRBD1, 5 bases. This CDR3 has 13 amino acids. Germline values: CDR1 MNHEY, CDR2 SVGAGI. With 7 bases removed from V and 4 bases from J, the gap between germline ends came to 13 bases. The CDR3 loop is CASTDLRGYGYTF. As DNA, the CDR3 is TGTGCCAGCACCGACTTAAGGGGCTATGGCTACACCTTC.

The genes are TRBV5-5 and TRBJ1-5; possibly TRBD1 for D (5 bases). The germline V gene encodes CDR1 SGHKS and CDR2 YYEKEE (reference sequence). V was cut by 5 bases and J by 4 bases, with 13 bases left in between. The CDR3 consists of 14 residues. The CDR3 reads CASRPDSPNQPQHF. As DNA, the CDR3 is TGTGCCAGCAGACCAGACAGTCCTAATCAGCCCCAGCATTTT.

The chain links TRBV28 to TRBJ1-1; D is perhaps TRBD1 (6 bases). Germline assignment: CDR1 MDHEN and CDR2 SYDVKM. The CDR3 is 15 amino acids. Trimming took off 6 bases at V and 4 bases at J, with 18 bases between the two ends. CDR3 coding DNA: TGTGCCAGCAGATTACCGCAGGGGTTGAGCACTGAAGCTTTCTTT. It specifies CASRLPQGLSTEAFF.

The chain couples TRBV20-1 to TRBJ1-3; 7 nucleotides align to TRBD1. With V trimmed by 3 bases and J by 8 bases, 4 bases remained unmatched. The CDR3 sequence is 12 residues long. From germline, CDR1 is DFQATT and CDR2 SNEGSKA (reference sequence). CDR3 bases: TGCAGTGCTAGTGGCAGGGGGTACACCATATATTTT. This encodes CSASGRGYTIYF.